This T cell receptor (beta chain) is drawn from a study of Ad26.COV2.S vaccination and SARS-CoV-2 variants. Across the study: Intramuscular Ad26.COV2.S at 5x10^10 or 1x10^11 viral particles.

General study points: Placebo recipients and vaccine recipients were similar in non-spike TCR breadth. Reported findings describe substantial breadth in spike-specific CD8+ and CD4+ T cell responses following vaccination.

Treatment here: some 20 received Ad26.COV2.S at low or high dose, single or two shots; about 5 received placebo; per-sample allocation not given. Day 63 following the first vaccine or placebo injection was when the samples were taken. The table came from immunoSEQ multiplex PCR; TCRdb's copy has only in-frame clones and leaves some out. This table has 300,000 to 350,000 clones, roughly 90% appearing once. The CDR3 consists of 16 residues. After removal of 0 bases from V and 10 bases from J, the junction contained 10 bases not matched to a gene. Germline lookup yields CDR1 LGHNA and CDR2 YSLEER. As to this clone: Its specificity is not known.

Sequencing used peripheral blood, obtained in a trial of Ad26.COV2.S vaccine versus placebo. V is TRBV4-3 and J is TRBJ2-1; 9 bases match TRBD1. This clonotype was sampled from a person between 18 and 60 years old who received the Ad26.COV2.S COVID-19 vaccine or a placebo. CDR3 sequence reads: CASSQDPGQGFHEQFF. The DNA for the CDR3 is TGCGCCAGCAGCCAAGATCCGGGACAGGGTTTTCACGAGCAGTTCTTC.